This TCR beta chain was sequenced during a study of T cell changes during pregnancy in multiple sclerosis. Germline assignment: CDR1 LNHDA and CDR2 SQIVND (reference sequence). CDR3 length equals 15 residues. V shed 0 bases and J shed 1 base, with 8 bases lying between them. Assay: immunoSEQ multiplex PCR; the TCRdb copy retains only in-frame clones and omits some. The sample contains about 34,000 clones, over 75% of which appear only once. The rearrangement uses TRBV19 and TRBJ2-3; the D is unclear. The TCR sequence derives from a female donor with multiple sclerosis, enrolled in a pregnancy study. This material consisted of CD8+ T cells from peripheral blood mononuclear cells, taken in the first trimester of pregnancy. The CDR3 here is CASSIDRQGTDTQYF. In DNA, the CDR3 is TGTGCCAGTAGTATAGATCGCCAGGGCACAGATACGCAGTATTTT.